The 32 T cell receptor beta chains listed next were all sequenced from one sample in a study of cytomegalovirus exposure and HLA in healthy donors. Both 60 Vbeta primers and 13 Jbeta primers went into the PCR. Clones were read by immunoSEQ multiplex PCR, and TCRdb kept only the in-frame ones, dropping some. The sample holds about 150,000 clones; around 65% are singletons and the top ten take 6.5%. Sample: PBMCs. The receptor set was obtained from an older woman in good health and CMV-seronegative.

The gene calls are TRBV9 and TRBJ1-6; D possibly corresponds to TRBD1 (5 bases). Germline V gene lookup returns CDR1 SGDLS and CDR2 YYNGEE. The CDR3 runs 13 residues. The V end was cut by 0 bases, the J end by 11 bases, with 9 bases between. The CDR3 spells CASSVAGEAPLHF. In DNA, the CDR3 is TGTGCCAGCAGCGTAGCGGGGGAGGCACCCCTCCACTTT. Filled out from reference TRBV9 and TRBJ1-6, the complete variable domain reads DSGVTQTPKHLITATGQRVTLRCSPRSGDLSVYWYQQSLDQGLQFLIQYYNGEERAKGNILERFSAQQFPDLHSELNLSSLELGDSALYFCASSVAGEAPLHFGNGTRLTVT.

The genes are TRBV2 and TRBJ2-3; 7 bases are shared with TRBD2. V lost 1 base, J lost 7 bases, and 8 bases stayed unmatched. Germline values: CDR1 SNHLY, CDR2 FYNNEI. There are 15 residues in the CDR3. CDR3 DNA: TGTGCCAGCAGTGAAGAGGCGGGAGCGGTATATACGCAGTATTTT. Encoded protein: CASSEEAGAVYTQYF.

The chain couples TRBV19 to TRBJ2-1, with 8 positions matching TRBD1. CDR1 LNHDA and CDR2 SQIVND come from the germline V gene (reference sequence). The CDR3 sequence is 14 residues long. V trimming: 3 bases; J trimming: 8 bases; junction bases outside the gene matches: 6. This chain's CDR3 is CASSIAGQGDEQFF. In DNA, the CDR3 is TGTGCCAGTAGTATCGCTGGACAGGGTGATGAGCAGTTCTTC.

The chain employs TRBV2 and TRBJ2-2; 13 bases are shared with TRBD2. V lost 6 bases, J lost 4 bases, and 11 bases stayed unmatched. The CDR3 covers 18 residues. Germline V gene lookup returns CDR1 SNHLY and CDR2 FYNNEI. CDR3 protein: CASRLGSGLAGRTGELFF. The CDR3 DNA follows: TGTGCCAGCAGGCTCGGCTCGGGACTAGCGGGACGCACCGGGGAGCTGTTTTTT.

As concerns this clone: Within the sample, other DNA sequences also encode this same CDR3. The chain is built from TRBV19 and TRBJ1-2; D is undetermined. The ends were cut back, 3 bases at V and 4 bases at J, with 6 bases in the middle. This CDR3 spans 12 amino acids. Germline CDR1 and CDR2: LNHDA and SQIVND (reference sequence). CDR3 in DNA: TGTGCCAGTAGTATTTCTGTCTATGGCTACACCTTC. This sequence encodes CASSISVYGYTF.

Only a few counts were recorded for this clone. V gene TRBV6-5 combines with J gene TRBJ1-2, with 9 bases aligning to TRBD1. The germline CDR1 and CDR2 sequences are MNHEY and SVGAGI. The CDR3 runs 15 residues. V shed 5 bases, J shed 1 base, and the junction held 5 bases outside the gene matches. The CDR3 is CASSPGQGRNYGYTF. In DNA, the CDR3 is TGTGCCAGCAGTCCCGGACAGGGGCGTAACTATGGCTACACCTTC.

The chain carries TRBV29-1 and TRBJ2-5; no reliable D call. Trimming pared 3 bases from V and 1 base from J, leaving 12 bases between. Per germline, CDR1 SQVTM and CDR2 ANQGSEA. The CDR3 sequence is 14 residues long. The CDR3 is CSVDPRQSQETQYF. The CDR3 DNA sequence: TGCAGCGTTGACCCCAGGCAGTCCCAAGAGACCCAGTACTTC.

V is TRBV7-2 and J is TRBJ2-5; 8 bases are shared with TRBD2. Germline loops: CDR1 SGHTA, CDR2 FQGNSA. The CDR3 covers 16 residues. V lost 1 base to trimming and J lost 2 bases; unmatched junction nucleotides: 6. CDR3 sequence (DNA): TGTGCCAGCAGCTTAGTAGGGACTAGGCCTCAAGAGACCCAGTACTTC. This codes for CASSLVGTRPQETQYF.

The chain employs TRBV5-1 and TRBJ2-2; TRBD1 matches 9 bases. This CDR3 has 15 residues. CDR1 is SGHRS, CDR2 YFSETQ, per germline. V gave up 4 bases and J gave up 0 bases; unmatched junction bases: 1. Here the CDR3 DNA reads TGCGCCAGCAGCGGACAGGGGCCGAACACCGGGGAGCTGTTTTTT. This translates into CASSGQGPNTGELFF.

This chain joins TRBV9 and TRBJ1-1; no reliable D call. Germline CDR1 SGDLS, CDR2 YYNGEE. V was trimmed by 0 bases and J by 0 bases, leaving 3 bases between them. The CDR3 contains 13 residues. CDR3 DNA sequence: TGTGCCAGCAGCGTAGTCTTGAACACTGAAGCTTTCTTT. Its protein product is CASSVVLNTEAFF.

This chain links TRBV6-5 with TRBJ1-4, with D tentatively TRBD1 (5 bases). CDR1 MNHEY and CDR2 SVGAGI come from the germline V gene. V was pared by 0 bases and J by 6 bases, with 8 bases between. CDR3 length: 14 amino acids. The DNA of the CDR3 is TGTGCCAGCAGTTACTCGGGGGGGGATGAAAAACTGTTTTTT. Protein: CASSYSGGDEKLFF.

The gene calls are TRBV5-1 and TRBJ2-7; TRBD2 matches at 7 bases. V shed 1 base and J 2 bases; nucleotides not matched to a gene: 3. This CDR3 spans 14 amino acids. Per the germline V gene, CDR1 is SGHRS and CDR2 is YFSETQ. The CDR3 nucleotides are TGCGCCAGCAGCTTGCGGAGCGGGGCCTACGAGCAGTACTTC. This sequence encodes CASSLRSGAYEQYF.

This clone appeared a few times. The chain carries TRBV28 and TRBJ1-5, with TRBD1 matching over 7 bases. Germline CDR1 reads MDHEN; CDR2 reads SYDVKM. V shed 6 bases and J 3 bases; nucleotides not matched to a gene: 5. The CDR3 extends over 14 amino acids. CDR3 sequence (DNA): TGTGCCAGCAGGCCGGGACAGCTCAATCAGCCCCAGCATTTT. It is translated as CASRPGQLNQPQHF.

The chain links TRBV6-5 to TRBJ2-5; possibly TRBD1 for D (6 bases). The germline CDR1 and CDR2 sequences are MNHEY and SVGAGI. CDR3 length: 15 residues. V gave up 6 bases and J gave up 2 bases, with 16 bases separating them. The CDR3, as DNA: TGTGCCAGCAGACCAGGGGACCCAGGACAAGAGACCCAGTACTTC. It translates to CASRPGDPGQETQYF.

This clone has more than one count but fewer than ten. V and J are TRBV12-5 and TRBJ2-1; 11 bases align to TRBD2. The germline CDR1 and CDR2 sequences are LGHNT and FRNRAP. The CDR3 has 17 amino acids. V lost 2 bases, J lost 9 bases, and 12 bases stayed unmatched. Here the CDR3 DNA reads TGTGCTAGTGGTTTGATAATTAGCGGGGGGGCGCCAGGTGAGCAGTTCTTC. It translates to CASGLIISGGAPGEQFF.

The chain couples TRBV7-3 to TRBJ2-7; D possibly corresponds to TRBD2 (5 bases). Trimming shortened V by 3 bases and J by 6 bases, and 12 bases separated the two germline ends. Germline CDR1 reads SGHTA; CDR2 reads FQGTGA. The CDR3 totals 13 residues. CDR3 DNA: TGTGCCAGCAGCTTCGACGTACGGGGCGAGCAGTACTTC. Protein product: CASSFDVRGEQYF.

The chain is built from TRBV6-1 and TRBJ1-2, with a possible D match to TRBD1 (5 bases). Trimming shortened V by 9 bases and J by 4 bases, and 12 bases separated the two germline ends. The CDR3 sequence is 12 residues long. Germline-derived CDR1 and CDR2 are MNHNS and SASEGT. CDR3 loop: CASTDTSYGYTF. CDR3 bases: TGTGCCAGTACGGACACCAGCTATGGCTACACCTTC.

V is TRBV5-1 and J is TRBJ1-2; 10 positions match TRBD1. The CDR3 loop spans 15 amino acids. J gave up 5 bases and V 0 bases, and 4 bases lay outside the gene matches. Germline V gene lookup returns CDR1 SGHRS and CDR2 YFSETQ. CDR3 in amino acids: CASSLAPGQGYGYTF. DNA for the CDR3: TGCGCCAGCAGCTTGGCACCGGGACAGGGGTATGGCTACACCTTC.

A few counts support this clone. The chain has TRBV27 and TRBJ2-1; TRBD2 might be the D (5 bases). The CDR3 totals 13 residues. V was cut by 5 bases and J by 4 bases, with 9 bases left in between. Germline CDR1 is MNHEY and CDR2 is SMNVEV (reference sequence). The CDR3 protein is CASSARGYNEQFF. The CDR3, as DNA: TGTGCCAGCAGTGCGCGCGGGTACAATGAGCAGTTCTTC.

With regard to this clone: The germline gene is not matched at one end of the junction; a read error may be the cause. V and J are TRBV7-9 and TRBJ2-7, with D unresolved. The CDR3 contains 15 residues. The germline V gene has CDR1 SEHNR and CDR2 FQNEAQ (reference sequence). This CDR3 reads CSSSLISGRSYEQYF. The CDR3 DNA reads TGTTCCAGCAGCTTAATTTCAGGCAGGTCCTACGAGCAGTACTTC.

The chain has TRBV6-5 and TRBJ2-5, with 7 bases lining up with TRBD2. This CDR3 comprises 14 residues. Germline assignment: CDR1 MNHEY and CDR2 SVGAGI. The J segment lost 5 bases and the V segment lost 2 bases, leaving 5 bases of the junction unmatched. The CDR3 loop reads CASSYLGRIETQYF. The CDR3 bases are TGTGCCAGCAGTTACCTCGGGAGGATCGAGACCCAGTACTTC.

The rearrangement joins TRBV11-2 to TRBJ2-5; no clear D. The germline CDR1 and CDR2 sequences are SGHAT and FQNNGV. With 0 bases removed from V and 1 base from J, the gap between germline ends came to 12 bases. The CDR3 consists of 16 residues. In DNA, the CDR3 is TGTGCCAGCAGCTTAGATAACGCCCTAGGCCAAGAGACCCAGTACTTC. Protein sequence: CASSLDNALGQETQYF.

This clone has just a few counts. The chain combines TRBV6-5 with TRBJ1-5, with D maybe TRBD1 (5 bases). The CDR3 spans 14 residues. Per the germline V gene, CDR1 is MNHEY and CDR2 is SVGAGI. Trimming removed 4 bases at V and 5 bases at J, with 12 bases between. The CDR3: CASSSGGLDQPQHF. The CDR3 DNA is TGTGCCAGCAGTTCCGGGGGACTGGATCAGCCCCAGCATTTT.

CDR3 protein: CASRRQAHYEQYF. The CDR3 DNA sequence: TGTGCCAGCAGACGACAGGCGCACTACGAGCAGTACTTC. The chain recombines TRBV6-5 with TRBJ2-7; maybe TRBD1 (6 bases). CDR1 and CDR2 (germline): MNHEY, SVGAGI. Trimming cost V 6 bases and J 3 bases, with 12 bases left between them. The CDR3 is 13 amino acids.

The chain combines TRBV7-3 with TRBJ1-1; 9 nucleotides match TRBD1. Germline CDR1 is SGHTA and CDR2 is FQGTGA. CDR3 size: 13 residues. V dropped 4 bases and J dropped 9; count of bases not matched to a gene: 6. Here the CDR3 DNA reads TGTGCCAGCAGCTCCGGGACAGGGTCCCAAGCTTTCTTT. Translated, it gives CASSSGTGSQAFF.

The table lists this clone with a count of one. The chain combines TRBV2 with TRBJ1-6; D perhaps matches TRBD1 (5 bases). Germline V gene data show CDR1 as SNHLY and CDR2 as FYNNEI. This CDR3 contains 14 residues. Trimming removed 3 bases from V and 11 bases from J, with 14 bases in between. The CDR3 DNA follows: TGTGCCAGCAGTGATGGGCAGGGTATGGCACCCCTCCACTTT. Protein sequence: CASSDGQGMAPLHF.

The chain links TRBV5-1 to TRBJ2-7; 10 nucleotides match TRBD2. V lost 5 bases to trimming and J lost 5 bases; unmatched junction nucleotides: 7. The germline CDR1 and CDR2 sequences are SGHRS and YFSETQ. The CDR3 length is 14 residues. As DNA, the CDR3 is TGCGCCAGCAGTTCGATCGGGACTAGCGACGAGCAGTACTTC. It is translated as CASSSIGTSDEQYF.

The sample holds a few counts of this clone. This chain's CDR3 is CASSAGLVSTNEQFF. The CDR3, as DNA: TGTGCCAGCAGCGCTGGACTAGTTAGTACCAATGAGCAGTTCTTC. The chain is built from TRBV5-4 and TRBJ2-1; 7 bases are a match to TRBD2. This CDR3 contains 15 residues. Germline CDR1 is SGHNT and CDR2 is YYREEE (reference sequence). The V and J ends lost 4 bases and 6 bases, in that order; junction bases with no gene match: 10. The whole variable domain, remainder taken from reference TRBV5-4 and TRBJ2-1, is ETGVTQSPTHLIKTRGQQVTLRCSSQSGHNTVSWYQQALGQGPQFIFQYYREEENGRGNFPPRFSGLQFPNYSSELNVNALELDDSALYLCASSAGLVSTNEQFFGPGTRLTVL.

V usage is TRBV11-1 and J usage is TRBJ1-1; possibly TRBD1 for D (6 bases). CDR1 and CDR2 (germline): SGHAT, FQDESV (reference sequence). The germline V and J ends were trimmed by 5 bases and 6 bases, with 10 bases remaining between them. This CDR3 comprises 12 residues. The CDR3 DNA sequence: TGTGCCAGCAGCAACCCAGGGGCTGAAGCTTTCTTT. Translating it yields CASSNPGAEAFF.

This clone turned up a few times. The rearrangement uses TRBV5-1 and TRBJ2-3; 8 bases agree with TRBD2. The CDR3 is made up of 13 amino acids. Germline V gene data show CDR1 as SGHRS and CDR2 as YFSETQ. The V gene end was trimmed by 3 bases and the J gene end by 8 bases; junction bases not matched to a gene: 5. The CDR3 is CASSSGGPGTQYF. Here the CDR3 DNA reads TGCGCCAGCAGCTCGGGGGGGCCCGGTACGCAGTATTTT. The full variable domain, rest sourced from reference TRBV5-1 and TRBJ2-3, is KAGVTQTPRYLIKTRGQQVTLSCSPISGHRSVSWYQQTPGQGLQFLFEYFSETQRNKGNFPGRFSGRQFSNSRSEMNVSTLELGDSALYLCASSSGGPGTQYFGPGTRLTVL.

The chain links TRBV19 to TRBJ2-1; TRBD2 might be the D (6 bases). The CDR3 extends over 16 amino acids. Germline values: CDR1 LNHDA, CDR2 SQIVND (reference sequence). The ends were cut back, 5 bases at V and 5 bases at J, with 19 bases in the middle. DNA for the CDR3: TGTGCCAGTAGTTCAACTAGCTTCTACCCCCACAATGAGCAGTTCTTC. Translation gives CASSSTSFYPHNEQFF. The full variable domain, its missing parts supplied by reference TRBV19 and TRBJ2-1, is DGGITQSPKYLFRKEGQNVTLSCEQNLNHDAMYWYRQDPGQGLRLIYYSQIVNDFQKGDIAEGYSVSREKKESFPLTVTSAQKNPTAFYLCASSSTSFYPHNEQFFGPGTRLTVL.

The V and J genes are TRBV7-2 and TRBJ2-2; TRBD2 aligns across 8 bases. V shed 6 bases and J 6 bases; nucleotides not matched to a gene: 6. The V gene's germline CDR1 is SGHTA and CDR2 FQGNSA. The CDR3 is made up of 14 amino acids. The CDR3 bases are TGTGCCAGCAGATCGGACGGGAGGGCCGGGGAGCTGTTTTTT. Encoded protein: CASRSDGRAGELFF.